This TCR beta chain is drawn from a study of radiotherapy plus CTLA-4 blockade in lung cancer. The overall study: Disease control reached about 28%, with objective responses in under 20%. Whole-study results and caveats: Early blood T cell clone changes and increased post-radiation serum interferon-beta were reportedly the strongest response predictors.

The V end lost 0 bases, the J end lost 6 bases, and 9 bases lay between the germline ends. Germline CDR1 is SGHNT and CDR2 is YYREEE (reference sequence). The CDR3 consists of 13 residues. The method was immunoSEQ multiplex PCR; TCRdb's version includes in-frame clones alone and lacks a portion of them. Here the sample spans about 45,000 clones, approximately 79% being singletons. As for this clone: Its antigen is undetermined.

People whose metastatic non-small-cell lung cancer was chemo-refractory got focal radiation along with CTLA-4 blockade by ipilimumab. Sequencing used peripheral blood, obtained from a patient treated with radiotherapy plus ipilimumab. The sequence was obtained from a human donor with non-small cell lung cancer who had stable disease on radiotherapy plus ipilimumab. V usage is TRBV5-4 and J usage is TRBJ1-2; D remains ambiguous. DNA of the CDR3: TGTGCCAGCAGCTTGGTCGGATCGGATGGCTACACCTTC. This codes for CASSLVGSDGYTF.